The T cell receptor (beta chain) under discussion was sequenced for a study of T cell responses to AZD1222 COVID-19 vaccine (dated by TCRdb to 2020 to 2022). At the level of the whole study: TCR sequencing covered 233 trial participants: 200 to 220 given two doses of AZD1222 and 26 given two doses of MenACWY control vaccine. Trial participants were enrolled into age subgroups of 18-55, 56-69 and 70-plus years, which contained approximately 150, 30 and 60 TCR-sequenced participants, respectively. Findings and caveats that apply to the study as a whole: Spike-specific TCR breadth and depth rose significantly after two AZD1222 doses compared with day 0 and with MenACWY recipients. Because no day 14 peak-response samples were available, the repertoires could be characterized only after the peak T cell response. In the small 56-69-year group, the increase in depth fell short of significance, most likely because of low power. Conclusions about previously exposed vaccinees were limited because only six AZD1222 recipients were SARS-CoV-2 seropositive at baseline. Reportedly, almost half of the unique spike-specific TCRs recognized epitopes lying outside the regions that are mutated in the B.1.351 and B.1.1.7 variants. CD4 TCRs associated with the vaccine covered the entire spike protein, and the dominant responses were in regions 160-218 and 743-854. Participants were mostly white British and included more females than males, and it was suggested by the authors that clonal diversity may have been underestimated.

The sample's time point label is to be understood as: about 28 days (+/-7) after the second vaccine dose. Because spike-specific TCR depth and breadth did not differ between the two schedules, AZD1222 recipients who got a second dose at roughly 4 weeks were pooled with those who got a second dose at roughly 12 weeks. Samples from vaccinated people were obtained from the UK trials COV001 and COV002, which included a single-blind randomized controlled phase 2/3 trial of AZD1222 (ChAdOx1 nCoV-19) in healthy adults. For TCRbeta chain sequencing, PBMC samples were collected from trial participants at day 0 and at day 28 after the second dose. A remark on this clone: Its target antigen remains unknown. Qualities for individual bases were not recorded, and no much larger clone is one base off.

The junction shows trimming of 4 bases on V and 3 bases on J, plus 7 bases between the germline ends. The cysteine opens and the phenylalanine closes a CDR3 of 12 amino acids. The DNA shown is the 36-base CDR3, in frame from base 1. Based on the germline V gene (reference sequence), the CDR1 and CDR2 sequences are SEHNR and FQNEAQ. The CDR3 regions of human TCRbeta chains were subjected to immunosequencing. In the authors' own workflow: Repertoire TCRs were matched against a reference library of SARS-CoV-2-specific TCRs generated with the MIRA antigen-specificity platform. Breadth was defined as the fraction of unique TCRs that were SARS-CoV-2-associated. Depth was defined as the fraction of total T cells that were SARS-CoV-2-associated. Using the MIRA data, each spike-specific TCR was mapped to the spike region that the TCR reacts to and placed in a CD4 or CD8 class. Log10-transformed breadth and depth values were compared by one-way ANOVA with Sidak's multiple comparisons tests. TCRdb's version of the immuneACCESS table is confined to in-frame rearrangements and falls short of the full clone set. An unresolved V gene accounts for under half of the shortfall where checked; the remainder is of unknown origin. Clone size and V and J calls were adopted from that table, with D and trimming inferred from the DNA. This sample holds nearly 110,000 clones; 90% were observed only once. The leading ten clones occupy roughly 8% of the sample.

The source material was peripheral blood, sampled 28 days after the second AZD1222 dose. The receptor comes from an adult who received the AZD1222 COVID-19 vaccine. The sequence joins TRBV7-9 to TRBJ2-7; the D gene assignment is ambiguous. The CDR3 region reads CASSSLNYEQYF. The nucleotide sequence reads as follows: TGTGCCAGCAGCTCCCTTAACTACGAGCAGTACTTC. Outside the CDR3, residues come from the reference TRBV7-9 and TRBJ2-7 proteins, so the full variable domain is: DTGVSQNPRHKITKRGQNVTFRCDPISEHNRLYWYRQTLGQGPEFLTYFQNEAQLEKSRLLSDRFSAERPKGSFSTLEIQRTEQGDSAMYLCASSSLNYEQYFGPGTRLTVT.